The next 4 T cell receptor beta chains were all read from a single sample in a study of cytomegalovirus exposure and HLA in healthy donors. Repertoires were generated with immunoSEQ multiplex PCR, while TCRdb's copy carries only in-frame clones and drops some. The sample yields about 84,000 clones, just over 90% seen once. Sequenced material: PBMCs. The receptors stem from a man younger than 40 in good health and CMV-seronegative.

This sequence joins TRBV4-1 and TRBJ1-5; D uncertain. The CDR3 runs to 16 residues. Germline lookup yields CDR1 MGHRA and CDR2 YSYEKL. V lost 0 bases and J 0 bases, leaving 9 bases between the germline ends. The CDR3 here is CASSQESGNSNQPQHF. CDR3 nucleotide sequence: TGCGCCAGCAGCCAAGAATCGGGGAATAGCAATCAGCCCCAGCATTTT.

The chain is built from TRBV7-9 and TRBJ1-1; 7 bases match TRBD1. Per germline, CDR1 SEHNR and CDR2 FQNEAQ (reference sequence). V trimming: 7 bases; J trimming: 5 bases; junction bases outside the gene matches: 7. The CDR3 is made up of 13 amino acids. The CDR3 region has the DNA TGTGCCAGCAAAGGACAGGCGGAAACTGAAGCTTTCTTT. Translating gives CASKGQAETEAFF.

In nucleotides, the CDR3 is TGCGCCAGCAGCCACGGACAGGTCCCCTCCTACGAGCAGTACTTC. This translates into CASSHGQVPSYEQYF. The chain links TRBV5-1 to TRBJ2-7; TRBD1 aligns across 7 bases. The CDR3 has 15 amino acids. J was trimmed by 0 bases and V by 4 bases; bases with no gene match: 7. Germline CDR1 SGHRS, CDR2 YFSETQ.

The V call is TRBV27, the J call TRBJ2-7, with 9 nucleotides matching TRBD2. The junction had 15 bases not matched to a gene; V was cut back by 6 bases and J by 6 bases. CDR3 length: 16 amino acids. The V gene's germline CDR1 is MNHEY and CDR2 SMNVEV (reference sequence). The CDR3 nucleotides read TGTGCCAGCAGGAGCCCTCTTAGCGGGAGTAGGGGCGAGCAGTACTTC. It yields the protein CASRSPLSGSRGEQYF.